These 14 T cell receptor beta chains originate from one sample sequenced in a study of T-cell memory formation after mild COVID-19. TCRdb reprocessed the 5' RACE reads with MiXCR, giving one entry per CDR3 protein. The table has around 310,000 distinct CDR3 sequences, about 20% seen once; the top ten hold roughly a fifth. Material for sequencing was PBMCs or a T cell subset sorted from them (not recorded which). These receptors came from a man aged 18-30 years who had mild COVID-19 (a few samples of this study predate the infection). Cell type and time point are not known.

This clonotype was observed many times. CDR3 bases: TGTGCCAGCAGCTTGGATCTTCCGGGGGGCAGGGATACGCAGTATTTT. This gives the protein CASSLDLPGGRDTQYF. The chain uses TRBV5-6 and TRBJ2-3, with D perhaps matching TRBD2 (7 bases). Germline V gene lookup returns CDR1 SGHDT and CDR2 YYEEEE. CDR3 length equals 16 residues. Trimming took off 0 bases at V and 6 bases at J, with 17 bases between the two ends.

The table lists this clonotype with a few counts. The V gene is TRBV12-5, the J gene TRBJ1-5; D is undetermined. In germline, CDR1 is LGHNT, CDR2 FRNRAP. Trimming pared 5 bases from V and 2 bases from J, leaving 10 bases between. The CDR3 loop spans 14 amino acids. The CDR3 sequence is CASGPVPGNQPQHF. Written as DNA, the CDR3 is TGTGCTAGTGGTCCCGTACCGGGCAATCAGCCCCAGCATTTT.

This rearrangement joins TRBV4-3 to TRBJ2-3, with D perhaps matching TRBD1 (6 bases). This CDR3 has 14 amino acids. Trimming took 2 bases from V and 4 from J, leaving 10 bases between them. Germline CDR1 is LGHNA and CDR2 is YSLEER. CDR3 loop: CASSQQGLSDTQYF. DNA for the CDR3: TGCGCCAGCAGCCAACAGGGGCTATCAGATACGCAGTATTTT.

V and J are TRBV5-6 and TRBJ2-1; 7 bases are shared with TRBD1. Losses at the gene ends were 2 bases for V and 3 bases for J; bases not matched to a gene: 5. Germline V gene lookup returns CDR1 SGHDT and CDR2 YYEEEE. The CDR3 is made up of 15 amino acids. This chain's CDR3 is CASSFVDRDYNEQFF. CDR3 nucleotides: TGTGCCAGCAGCTTTGTAGACAGGGACTACAATGAGCAGTTCTTC.

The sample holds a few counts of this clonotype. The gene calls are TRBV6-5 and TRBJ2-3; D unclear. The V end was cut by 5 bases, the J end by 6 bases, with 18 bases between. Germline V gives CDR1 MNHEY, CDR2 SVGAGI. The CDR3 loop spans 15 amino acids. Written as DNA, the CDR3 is TGTGCCAGCAGTATTAGCCTCCTCCCGTCGGATACGCAGTATTTT. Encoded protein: CASSISLLPSDTQYF.

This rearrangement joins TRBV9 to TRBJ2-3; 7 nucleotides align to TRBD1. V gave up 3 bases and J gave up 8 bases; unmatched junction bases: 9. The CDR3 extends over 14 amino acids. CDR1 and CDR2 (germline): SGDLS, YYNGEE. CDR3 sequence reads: CASSAGPTGATQYF. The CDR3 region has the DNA TGTGCCAGCAGCGCGGGACCCACAGGGGCTACGCAGTATTTT.

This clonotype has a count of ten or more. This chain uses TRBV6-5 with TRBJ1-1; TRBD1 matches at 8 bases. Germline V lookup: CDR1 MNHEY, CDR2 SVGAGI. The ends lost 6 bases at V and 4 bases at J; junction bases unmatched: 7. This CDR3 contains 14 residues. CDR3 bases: TGTGCCAGCAGCCAAGACAGGGGCCCCACTGAAGCTTTCTTT. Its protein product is CASSQDRGPTEAFF.

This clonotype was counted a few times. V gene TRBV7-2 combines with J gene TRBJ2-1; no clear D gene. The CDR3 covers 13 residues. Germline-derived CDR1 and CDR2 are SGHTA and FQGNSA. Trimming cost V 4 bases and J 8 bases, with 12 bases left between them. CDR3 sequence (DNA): TGTGCCAGCAGCTCCCAGCCAAGGTATGAGCAGTTCTTC. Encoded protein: CASSSQPRYEQFF.

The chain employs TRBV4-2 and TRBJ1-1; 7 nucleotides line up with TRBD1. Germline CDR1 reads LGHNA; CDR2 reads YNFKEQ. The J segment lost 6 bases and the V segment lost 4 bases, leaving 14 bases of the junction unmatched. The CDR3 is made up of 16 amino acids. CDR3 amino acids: CASSPQSGEGGAEAFF. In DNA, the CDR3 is TGTGCCAGCAGCCCCCAAAGTGGGGAAGGGGGCGCTGAAGCTTTCTTT.

The CDR3 DNA reads as TGTGCCAGCAGCGGGGGACAGGAGGTTTTAAAGACCCAGTACTTC. This encodes CASSGGQEVLKTQYF. V usage is TRBV5-4 and J usage is TRBJ2-5; 8 bases are a match to TRBD1. CDR1 and CDR2 from the germline V gene are SGHNT and YYREEE (reference sequence). V shed 4 bases, J shed 6 bases, and the junction held 11 bases outside the gene matches. The CDR3 has 15 amino acids.

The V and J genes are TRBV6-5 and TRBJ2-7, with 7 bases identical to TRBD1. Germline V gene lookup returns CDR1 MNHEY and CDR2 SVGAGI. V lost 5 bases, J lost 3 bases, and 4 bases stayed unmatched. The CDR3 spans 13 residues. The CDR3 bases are TGTGCCAGCAGTAGGGGACAGAGCTACGAGCAGTACGTC. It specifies CASSRGQSYEQYV.

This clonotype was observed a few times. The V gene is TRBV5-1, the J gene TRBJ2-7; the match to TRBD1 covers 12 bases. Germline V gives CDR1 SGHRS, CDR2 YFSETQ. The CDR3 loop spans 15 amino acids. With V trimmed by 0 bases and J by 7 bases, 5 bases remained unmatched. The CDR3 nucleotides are TGCGCCAGCAGCTTGGAAGGGACAGGGGGCAGTGAGCAGTACGTC. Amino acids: CASSLEGTGGSEQYV.

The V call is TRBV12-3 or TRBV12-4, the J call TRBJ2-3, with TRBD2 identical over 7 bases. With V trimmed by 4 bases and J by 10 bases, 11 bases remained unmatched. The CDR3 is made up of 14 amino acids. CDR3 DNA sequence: TGTGCCAGCAGTTGGGGGACTACATCCTCGGCGCAGTATTTT. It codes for CASSWGTTSSAQYF.

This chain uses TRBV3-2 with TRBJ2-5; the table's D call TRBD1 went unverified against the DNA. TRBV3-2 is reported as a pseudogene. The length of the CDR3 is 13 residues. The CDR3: CASSRTGEETQYF. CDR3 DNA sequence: TGTGCCAGCAGCCGGACAGGGGAAGAGACCCAGTACTTC.